A single T cell receptor (beta chain) is shown here with its context. The entry originates in a study of long-term antiretroviral therapy in people with HIV. Trimming took 2 bases from V and 1 from J, leaving 11 bases between them. The germline gives CDR1 SEHNR, CDR2 FQNEAQ (reference sequence). This CDR3 region has 15 residues. The immunoSEQ assay was v3.0, run at survey level. TCRdb keeps only in-frame clones here, not all; method: immunoSEQ multiplex PCR. The data show around 37,000 clones, approximately 85% seen once. The chain carries TRBV7-9 and TRBJ1-1; possible D gene TRBD1, 6 bases. The material was unsorted PBMCs, obtained about 3.5 years after starting antiretroviral therapy. This TCR came from a man aged 18 to 35 with HIV. CDR3 sequence reads: CASSLRTASNTEAFF. The CDR3 region has the DNA TGTGCCAGCAGCTTAAGGACAGCCTCGAACACTGAAGCTTTCTTT.